This TCR beta chain came from a study of T cells in Graves' hyperthyroidism and ophthalmopathy. This clonotype was counted ten times or more. Its target is not known. General study results and limits: Most thyroid clonotypes with frequency above 0.001 were detected in blood. From stable hyperthyroidism, ophthalmopathy was set apart by a 13 V-J model.

The J segment lost 1 base and the V segment lost 8 bases, leaving 7 bases of the junction unmatched. Looked up from germline, CDR1 is DFQATT and CDR2 is SNEGSKA (reference sequence). The CDR3 has 15 amino acids. Amplified regions were TCR beta CDR3 sequences from RNA transcripts. The TCR CDR3 was amplified in a first-round RT-PCR using the HTBI primer set. From the multiplex PCR reads, TCRdb called clonotypes with MiXCR, one entry per CDR3 protein. This repertoire shows 460,000 or so distinct CDR3 sequences, over 13% found once; its top ten account for 15% to 20%. Hyperthyroidism in the patients, aged 18 to 65, was newly diagnosed and under 2 months in duration.

The chain recombines TRBV20-1 with TRBJ2-4; TRBD2 matches at 11 bases. This sequence originates from a woman aged 18-29 years with Graves' hyperthyroidism. Specimen: blood. CDR3 protein: CSLPVAGGAKNIQYF. The CDR3 region has the DNA TGCAGTTTGCCGGTAGCGGGAGGGGCCAAAAACATTCAGTACTTC.